The rows below give T cell receptor beta chains drawn from one sample of a study of CD8 T cells in ankylosing spondylitis. TCRdb reanalysed the 5' RACE reads using MiXCR and keeps one entry per CDR3 protein. Of over 200,000 distinct CDR3 sequences detected, 15% to 20% appear once; the ten largest clones hold about 39%. The sequenced material came from blood, either unsorted or a sorted T cell fraction (not recorded which). These receptors originate from a male donor with ankylosing spondylitis. Each CDR3 is given without its conserved first and last residue. The D gene is left open where the match is weak.

D gene	J gene	V gene	CDR3 protein
.	TRBJ2-2	TRBV4-2	ASSQDFGSTNTGELF
TRBD2	TRBJ2-7	TRBV28	ASNNREVDYEQY
.	TRBJ2-1	TRBV7-9	ASSSARDFHSYNEQF
.	TRBJ2-2	TRBV30	AWGDPLRESTGELF
TRBD2	TRBJ2-1	TRBV24-1	ATSDSLAGEVYNEQF
TRBD2	TRBJ2-1	TRBV19	ASIGTSGNNEQF
.	TRBJ2-7	TRBV7-9	ASSFPGSYEQY
.	TRBJ2-6	TRBV5-6	ASSLSEEPGANVLT
.	TRBJ1-1	TRBV12-3/TRBV12-4	ASSGGSAF
TRBD2	TRBJ2-2	TRBV27	ASSLWAGVGGELF
TRBD1	TRBJ2-2	TRBV6-1	ASTPGQGANTGELF
TRBD1	TRBJ2-1	TRBV20-1	SAKQGSSYNEQF
.	TRBJ1-1	TRBV7-2	ASNLGWGLNTEAF
TRBD2	TRBJ2-7	TRBV9	ASSVGGGNHEQY